This TCR beta chain was identified during a study of T cell responses to AZD1222 COVID-19 vaccine. Study-wide background: The analysis combined second doses at about 4 or about 12 weeks.

Germline-derived CDR1 and CDR2 are SGHDT and YYEEEE. This CDR3 spans 15 amino acids. The V and J ends lost 4 bases and 5 bases respectively, with 19 bases between them. Notes on this clone: Its antigen is undetermined.

The study's findings and limits: Nearly half of spike-specific TCRs reportedly target variant regions that are unmutated in the B.1.351 and B.1.1.7 variants. White British people made up most donors, females outnumbered males, and clonal diversity was possibly underestimated.

Here immunoSEQ multiplex PCR was the method, and the copy in TCRdb shows in-frame clones only, minus some. The sample lists some 80,000 clones, roughly 88% occurring once. The starting material was peripheral blood, obtained on day 0 of AZD1222 vaccination. V gene TRBV5-6 combines with J gene TRBJ2-7; a possible D gene is TRBD1 (5 bases). The receptor's source is an adult in good health. This CDR3 reads CASSPWTAGNDEQYF. The CDR3 DNA follows: TGTGCCAGCAGCCCGTGGACGGCAGGGAACGACGAGCAGTACTTC.